One and the same sample provided the 18 T cell receptor beta chains below, sequenced in a study of Tregs in tolerant kidney transplant recipients (dated by TCRdb to the late 2010s). The sample's time point label, in plain terms: 6 months after combined kidney and bone marrow transplant. The transplants used related donors with nonmyeloablative bone marrow transplantation, and mixed chimerism in the human trials was transient. Libraries were built with the immunoSEQ multiplex PCR assay. The table comes from immuneACCESS by way of TCRdb, which keeps in-frame sequences with V and J called. Part of the clones is missing from these tables; in studies checked, under half for an unresolved V gene and the rest for unknown reasons. A total of roughly 70,000 clones appear in this sample, more than 75% of them only once. The top ten clonotypes cover 3.8% of the sample. Sequencing used CD4+ T cells from blood (PBMCs), obtained 6 months after the transplant. The receptors were sampled from a human patient who received a combined kidney and bone marrow transplant. After a transplant, the graft donor may have provided part of the T cells.

The CDR3 region is CASSPRDRDLDEQYF. The CDR3 DNA is TGTGCCAGCAGTCCCCGGGACAGGGATTTGGACGAGCAGTACTTC. The chain carries TRBV2 and TRBJ2-5, with 9 bases that match TRBD1. The assigned J gene may be wrong: the sequence end matches TRBJ2-7 better. This CDR3 spans 15 amino acids. Germline V lookup: CDR1 SNHLY, CDR2 FYNNEI.

The gene calls are TRBV2 and TRBJ2-1, with 9 bases fitting TRBD2. Trimming cost V 0 bases and J 8 bases; bases outside gene matches: 11. The germline CDR1 and CDR2 sequences are SNHLY and FYNNEI. This CDR3 contains 17 residues. The CDR3 DNA reads as TGTGCCAGCAGTGAAGCTAGCGGGGGACCTCTCTGGGATGAGCAGTTCTTC. Amino acids: CASSEASGGPLWDEQFF.

The chain couples TRBV30 to TRBJ1-1, with 7 positions matching TRBD1. The CDR3 covers 14 residues. Germline V gene data show CDR1 as GTSNPN and CDR2 as SVGIG (reference sequence). With V trimmed by 0 bases and J by 5 bases, 6 bases remained unmatched. The CDR3 DNA sequence: TGTGCCTGGAGTGTACTAGGGGGCGGGACTGAAGCTTTCTTT. This translates into CAWSVLGGGTEAFF.

Comments on this clone: One junction end disagrees with the germline gene, perhaps due to a read error. The chain links TRBV2 to TRBJ2-7, with D tentatively TRBD1 (6 bases). In germline, CDR1 is SNHLY, CDR2 FYNNEI. The length of the CDR3 is 12 residues. As DNA, the CDR3 is TGTGCCTGCAGTGAAGACAGGTACGAGCAGTACTTC. Residues: CACSEDRYEQYF.

A single count supports this clone. The gene calls are TRBV9 and TRBJ1-6, with 9 bases matching TRBD1. The CDR3 is 15 residues long. Germline V gene lookup returns CDR1 SGDLS and CDR2 YYNGEE. V lost 2 bases to trimming and J lost 10 bases; unmatched junction nucleotides: 7. As DNA, the CDR3 is TGTGCCAGCAGCGTTTACCAGGGACAGGGATCACCCCTCCACTTT. It translates to CASSVYQGQGSPLHF.

The CDR3 loop is CAYRDSKNQPQHF. The CDR3 DNA sequence: TGTGCCTACCGGGACAGCAAGAATCAGCCCCAGCATTTT. The chain uses TRBV30 and TRBJ1-5; 7 positions agree with TRBD1. Germline V gene lookup returns CDR1 GTSNPN and CDR2 SVGIG (reference sequence). This CDR3 is 13 amino acids long. The ends lost 7 bases at V and 4 bases at J; junction bases unmatched: 7.

The chain employs TRBV30 and TRBJ2-3; 7 bases map to TRBD1. CDR1 is GTSNPN, CDR2 SVGIG, per germline (reference sequence). This CDR3 has 13 residues. The J segment lost 2 bases and the V segment lost 4 bases, leaving 3 bases of the junction unmatched. CDR3 sequence: CAWTGGTTDTQYF. CDR3 nucleotide sequence: TGTGCCTGGACAGGGGGTACCACAGATACGCAGTATTTT. The variable domain in full, with the rest retrieved from reference TRBV30 and TRBJ2-3, is SQTIHQWPATLVQPVGSPLSLECTVEGTSNPNLYWYRQAAGRGLQLLFYSVGIGQISSEVPQNLSASRPQDRQFILSSKKLLLSDSGFYLCAWTGGTTDTQYFGPGTRLTVL.

The chain links TRBV5-1 to TRBJ2-3; 12 nucleotides align to TRBD2. Germline trimming cut 7 bases from V and 6 bases from J; bases unmatched to any gene: 12. CDR3 length: 16 amino acids. Germline V gives CDR1 SGHRS, CDR2 YFSETQ. The CDR3, as DNA: TGCGCCAGCTCTCCGGGACTAGCGGGTATTTGGGATACGCAGTATTTT. This translates into CASSPGLAGIWDTQYF.

The V call is TRBV9, the J call TRBJ1-2, with D hard to call. This CDR3 comprises 13 residues. Germline V CDR1 and CDR2: SGDLS, YYNGEE. V dropped 4 bases and J dropped 0 bases, with 7 bases sitting between them. This CDR3 reads CASSRNSNYGYTF. The CDR3, as DNA: TGTGCCAGCAGCCGCAACTCTAACTATGGCTACACCTTC.

This clone was observed a few times. The chain has TRBV7-2 and TRBJ2-7, with D unclear. V was clipped by 5 bases and J by 3 bases, with 11 bases between them. Per germline, CDR1 SGHTA and CDR2 FQGNSA. This CDR3 is 13 amino acids long. CDR3 region: CASSLTPYYEQYF. In nucleotides, the CDR3 is TGTGCCAGCAGCCTGACACCTTACTACGAGCAGTACTTC. The complete variable domain, with remaining parts taken from reference TRBV7-2 and TRBJ2-7, reads GAGVSQSPSNKVTEKGKDVELRCDPISGHTALYWYRQSLGQGLEFLIYFQGNSAPDKSGLPSDRFSAERTGGSVSTLTIQRTQQEDSAVYLCASSLTPYYEQYFGPGTRLTVT.

This sequence joins TRBV5-6 and TRBJ2-2; TRBD2 is a possible D gene (6 bases). CDR3 length: 14 residues. The germline V gene encodes CDR1 SGHDT and CDR2 YYEEEE. V lost 2 bases and J lost 5, with 10 bases in between. The DNA for the CDR3 is TGTGCCAGCAGCTTTACTAGCTTTACCGGGGAGCTGTTTTTT. Translated, it gives CASSFTSFTGELFF.

The chain employs TRBV5-1 and TRBJ1-1; TRBD1 agrees at 8 bases. The CDR3 loop spans 15 amino acids. Per germline, CDR1 SGHRS and CDR2 YFSETQ. V was clipped by 4 bases and J by 4 bases; unmatched bases: 9. In nucleotides, the CDR3 is TGCGCCAGCAGCCTTCAGGGGGCGCGGGGCACTGAAGCTTTCTTT. It is translated as CASSLQGARGTEAFF.

The rearrangement uses TRBV7-3 and TRBJ2-3; D not certain. The germline CDR1 and CDR2 sequences are SGHTA and FQGTGA. Trimming took off 2 bases at V and 5 bases at J, with 8 bases between the two ends. There are 13 residues in the CDR3. The CDR3 DNA reads TGTGCCAGCAGCTTACTATTTTTAGATACGCAGTATTTT. Translated, it gives CASSLLFLDTQYF.

This clone was seen a few times. The CDR3 bases are TGCGCCAGCAGCGGCGATGCAGGCTATGGCTACACCTTC. Translating gives CASSGDAGYGYTF. This sequence joins TRBV5-1 and TRBJ1-2; D ambiguous. In germline, CDR1 is SGHRS, CDR2 YFSETQ. The length of the CDR3 is 13 residues. Trimming left V 4 bases short and J 4 bases short, with 11 bases between. The full variable domain, its missing parts supplied by reference TRBV5-1 and TRBJ1-2, is KAGVTQTPRYLIKTRGQQVTLSCSPISGHRSVSWYQQTPGQGLQFLFEYFSETQRNKGNFPGRFSGRQFSNSRSEMNVSTLELGDSALYLCASSGDAGYGYTFGSGTRLTVV.

The genes are TRBV7-9 and TRBJ2-6; 7 nucleotides align to TRBD1. With 5 bases clipped from V and 2 bases from J, the junction kept 15 bases outside the gene matches. The length of the CDR3 is 19 residues. Germline values: CDR1 SEHNR, CDR2 FQNEAQ (reference sequence). The CDR3 region has the DNA TGTGCCAGCAGCCCGCCCTTGGGCAGGGGGATTCCTGGGGCCAACGTCCTGACTTTC. Residues: CASSPPLGRGIPGANVLTF.

J is TRBJ1-5 and V is TRBV7-3; no clear D. Germline values: CDR1 SGHTA, CDR2 FQGTGA. V shed 0 bases and J shed 6 bases, with 6 bases lying between them. The CDR3 loop spans 13 amino acids. The CDR3, as DNA: TGTGCCAGCAGCTTAACGGAGGGTCAGCCCCAGCATTTT. Translating gives CASSLTEGQPQHF.

The chain employs TRBV5-6 and TRBJ2-5, with D maybe TRBD1 (5 bases). Germline loops: CDR1 SGHDT, CDR2 YYEEEE. The CDR3 loop spans 14 amino acids. V was clipped by 4 bases and J by 1 base, with 11 bases between them. In DNA form, the CDR3 reads TGTGCCAGCAGCCTCCTCGACAGCCAAGAGACCCAGTACTTC. Protein sequence: CASSLLDSQETQYF.

V is TRBV11-3 and J is TRBJ1-1, with 7 nucleotides matching TRBD1. V was clipped by 5 bases and J by 5 bases; unmatched bases: 11. CDR3 length: 15 amino acids. CDR1 and CDR2 from the germline V gene are SGHNT and YENEEA. The CDR3 protein is CASSPRQGMGTEAFF. The CDR3 nucleotides read TGTGCCAGCAGCCCTAGACAGGGAATGGGAACTGAAGCTTTCTTT.